This T cell receptor beta chain originates from a study of blood T cells in healthy people across ages. CDR1 is SGHAT, CDR2 FQNNGV, per germline. The CDR3 runs 19 residues. The J segment lost 4 bases and the V segment lost 0 bases, leaving 9 bases of the junction unmatched. The table lists this clonotype with a count of one. PCR was performed a second time for about 6 to 12 cycles using a sample-barcoded 5' primer and a J-beta primer mix. Every cDNA molecule bore a tag from a template-switch adaptor containing 12 random nucleotides. TCRdb re-analysed the 5' RACE reads in MiXCR, keeping a single row per CDR3 protein. The sample holds roughly 1,300,000 distinct CDR3 sequences, 45% to 70% seen once.

The rearrangement joins TRBV11-2 to TRBJ1-4; 12 bases line up with TRBD1. This TCR was sampled from a man between 18 and 35 years old in good health. The sequenced material came from blood. The DNA for the CDR3 is TGTGCCAGCAGCTTAGATAATGACGGGACAGGGGGCTTTAATGAAAAACTGTTTTTT. Its translation is CASSLDNDGTGGFNEKLFF.